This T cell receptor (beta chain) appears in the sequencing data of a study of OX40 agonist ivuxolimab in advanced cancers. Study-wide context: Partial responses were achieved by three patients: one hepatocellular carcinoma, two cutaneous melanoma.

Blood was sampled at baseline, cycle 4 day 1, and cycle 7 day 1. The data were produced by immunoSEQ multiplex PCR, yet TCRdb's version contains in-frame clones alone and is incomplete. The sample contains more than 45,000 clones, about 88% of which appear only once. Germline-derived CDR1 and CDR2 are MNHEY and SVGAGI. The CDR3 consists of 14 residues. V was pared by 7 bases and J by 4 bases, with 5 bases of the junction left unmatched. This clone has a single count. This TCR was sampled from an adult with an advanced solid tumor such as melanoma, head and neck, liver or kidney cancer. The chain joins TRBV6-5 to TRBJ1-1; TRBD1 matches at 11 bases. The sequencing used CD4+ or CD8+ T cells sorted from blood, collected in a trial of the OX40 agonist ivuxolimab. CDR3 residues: CASNSDRGLTEAFF. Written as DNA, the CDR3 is TGTGCCAGCAACTCGGACAGGGGGCTCACTGAAGCTTTCTTT.